This T cell receptor beta chain was recorded in a study of breast tumors, draining lymph nodes, adjacent tissues. Findings and limits, study-wide: The data were judged consistent with most tumor T cells coming from lymph node and expanding in tumor.

This clonotype was counted many times. The antigen is not known. V lost 3 bases to trimming and J lost 6 bases; unmatched junction nucleotides: 9. The CDR3 runs 15 residues. Breast cancer patients provided tissue from their axillary draining lymph nodes. TCRdb ran MiXCR on the multiplex PCR reads and lists one entry per CDR3 protein. The repertoire holds 150,000 to 200,000 distinct CDR3 sequences, about 33% seen once, with about 4.5% in the top ten. Sequenced material: axillary lymph node tissue. V gene TRBV12-3 or TRBV12-4 combines with J gene TRBJ2-3, with 7 nucleotides matching TRBD1. The receptor was derived from a female donor with breast cancer. Some clones in this sample may be carry-over from other donors' samples. The CDR3 DNA sequence: TGTGCCAGCAGTTTGGGACAGTTTCCTCGTGATACGCAGTATTTT. Translation gives CASSLGQFPRDTQYF.